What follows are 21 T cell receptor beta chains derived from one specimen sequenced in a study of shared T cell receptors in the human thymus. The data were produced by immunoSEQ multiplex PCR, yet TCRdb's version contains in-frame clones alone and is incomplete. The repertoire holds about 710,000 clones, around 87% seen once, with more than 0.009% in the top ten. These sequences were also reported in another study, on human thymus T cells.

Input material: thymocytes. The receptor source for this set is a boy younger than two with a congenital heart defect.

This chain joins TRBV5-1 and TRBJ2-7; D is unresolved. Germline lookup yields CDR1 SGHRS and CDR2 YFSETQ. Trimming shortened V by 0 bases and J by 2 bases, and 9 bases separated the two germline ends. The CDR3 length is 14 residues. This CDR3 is CASSLGGRPYEQYF. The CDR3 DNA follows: TGCGCCAGCAGCTTGGGTGGCAGGCCCTACGAGCAGTACTTC.

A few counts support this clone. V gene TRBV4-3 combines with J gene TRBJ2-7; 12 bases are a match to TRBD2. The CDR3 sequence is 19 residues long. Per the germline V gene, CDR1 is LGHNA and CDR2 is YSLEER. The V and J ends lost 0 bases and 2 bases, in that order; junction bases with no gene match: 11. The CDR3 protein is CASSQERETSGSKAYEQYF. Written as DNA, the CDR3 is TGCGCCAGCAGCCAAGAACGGGAGACTAGCGGGAGTAAGGCCTACGAGCAGTACTTC.

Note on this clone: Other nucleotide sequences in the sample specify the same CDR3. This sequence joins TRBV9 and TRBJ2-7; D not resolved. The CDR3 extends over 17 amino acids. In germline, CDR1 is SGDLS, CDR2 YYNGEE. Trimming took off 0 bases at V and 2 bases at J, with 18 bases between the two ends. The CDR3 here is CASSVEKPGEEPYEQYF. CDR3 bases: TGTGCCAGCAGCGTAGAGAAACCCGGTGAGGAACCCTACGAGCAGTACTTC.

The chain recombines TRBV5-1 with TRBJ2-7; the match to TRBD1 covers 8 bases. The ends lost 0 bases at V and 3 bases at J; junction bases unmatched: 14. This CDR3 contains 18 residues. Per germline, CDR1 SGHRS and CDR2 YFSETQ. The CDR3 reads CASSLVGQGDWPHYEQYF. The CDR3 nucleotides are TGCGCCAGCAGCTTGGTAGGACAGGGTGATTGGCCCCACTACGAGCAGTACTTC.

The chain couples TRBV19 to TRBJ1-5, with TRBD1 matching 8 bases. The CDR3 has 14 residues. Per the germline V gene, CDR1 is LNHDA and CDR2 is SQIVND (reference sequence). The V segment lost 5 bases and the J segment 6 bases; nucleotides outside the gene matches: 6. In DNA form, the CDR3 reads TGTGCCAGTAGTCCAGACAGGGGAGGTCAGCCCCAGCATTTT. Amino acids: CASSPDRGGQPQHF.

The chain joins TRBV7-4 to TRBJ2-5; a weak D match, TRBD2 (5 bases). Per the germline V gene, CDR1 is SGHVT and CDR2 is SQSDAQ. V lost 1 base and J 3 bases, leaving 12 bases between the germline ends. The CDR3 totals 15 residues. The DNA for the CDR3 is TGTGCCAGCAGCTTAGGCATCCAAGCGGAAGAGACCCAGTACTTC. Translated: CASSLGIQAEETQYF.

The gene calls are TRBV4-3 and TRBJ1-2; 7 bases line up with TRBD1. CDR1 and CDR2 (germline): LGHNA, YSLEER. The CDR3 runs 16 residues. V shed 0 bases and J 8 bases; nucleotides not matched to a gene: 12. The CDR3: CASSQDSPIQGNGYTF. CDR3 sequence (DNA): TGCGCCAGCAGCCAAGATTCTCCCATACAGGGGAACGGCTACACCTTC.

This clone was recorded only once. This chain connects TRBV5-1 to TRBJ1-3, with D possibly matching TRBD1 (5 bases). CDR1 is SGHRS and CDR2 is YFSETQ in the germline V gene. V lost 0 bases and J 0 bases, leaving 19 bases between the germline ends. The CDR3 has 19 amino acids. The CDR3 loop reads CASSLESGQGPLSGNTIYF. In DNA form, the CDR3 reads TGCGCCAGCAGCTTGGAGTCGGGCCAGGGTCCCCTCTCTGGAAACACCATATATTTT.

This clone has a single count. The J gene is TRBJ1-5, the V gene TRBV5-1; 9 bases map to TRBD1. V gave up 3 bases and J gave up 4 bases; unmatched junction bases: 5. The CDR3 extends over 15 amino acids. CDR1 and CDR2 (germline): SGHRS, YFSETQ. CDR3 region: CASSWMTGGNQPQHF. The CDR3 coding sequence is TGCGCCAGCAGCTGGATGACAGGGGGGAATCAGCCCCAGCATTTT.

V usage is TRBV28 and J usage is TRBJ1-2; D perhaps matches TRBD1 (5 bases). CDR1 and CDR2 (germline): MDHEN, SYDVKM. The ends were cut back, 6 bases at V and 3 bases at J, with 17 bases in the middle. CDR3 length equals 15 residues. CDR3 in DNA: TGTGCCAGCAGCTCCTGGCAGGGCCGGGACTATGGCTACACCTTC. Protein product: CASSSWQGRDYGYTF.

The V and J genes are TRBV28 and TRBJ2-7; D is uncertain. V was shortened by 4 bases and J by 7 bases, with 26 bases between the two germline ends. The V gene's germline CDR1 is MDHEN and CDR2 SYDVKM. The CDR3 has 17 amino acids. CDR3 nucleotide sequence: TGTGCCAGCAGTTCCCCTGGATTAGGTAGCTGGGTGTGGGAGCAGTACTTC. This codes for CASSSPGLGSWVWEQYF.

CDR3 residues: CAIQTVNTEAFF. The CDR3 coding sequence is TGTGCCATCCAGACTGTGAACACTGAAGCTTTCTTT. V usage is TRBV27 and J usage is TRBJ1-1; no clear D gene. The CDR3 runs 12 residues. Germline CDR1 is MNHEY and CDR2 is SMNVEV (reference sequence). Trimming left V 10 bases short and J 0 bases short, with 9 bases between.

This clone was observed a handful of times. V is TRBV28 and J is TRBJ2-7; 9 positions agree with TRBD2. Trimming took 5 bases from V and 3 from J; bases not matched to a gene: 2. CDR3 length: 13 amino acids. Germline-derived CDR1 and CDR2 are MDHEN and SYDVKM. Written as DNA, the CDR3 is TGTGCCAGCAGTAGCGGGGGGTTCTACGAGCAGTACTTC. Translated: CASSSGGFYEQYF. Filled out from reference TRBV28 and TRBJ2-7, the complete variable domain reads DVKVTQSSRYLVKRTGEKVFLECVQDMDHENMFWYRQDPGLGLRLIYFSYDVKMKEKGDIPEGYSVSREKKERFSLILESASTNQTSMYLCASSSGGFYEQYFGPGTRLTVT.

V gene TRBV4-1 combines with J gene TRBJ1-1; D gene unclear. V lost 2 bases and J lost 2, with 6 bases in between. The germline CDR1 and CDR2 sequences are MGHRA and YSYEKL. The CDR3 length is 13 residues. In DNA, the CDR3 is TGCGCCAGCAGCCAACCTATTAACACTGAAGCTTTCTTT. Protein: CASSQPINTEAFF.

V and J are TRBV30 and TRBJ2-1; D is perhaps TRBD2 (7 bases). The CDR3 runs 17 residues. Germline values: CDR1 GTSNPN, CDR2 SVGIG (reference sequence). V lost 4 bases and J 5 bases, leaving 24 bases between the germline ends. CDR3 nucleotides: TGTGCCTGGACCCTACCCGGTCGGGGGGCGAACAACAATGAGCAGTTCTTC. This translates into CAWTLPGRGANNNEQFF.

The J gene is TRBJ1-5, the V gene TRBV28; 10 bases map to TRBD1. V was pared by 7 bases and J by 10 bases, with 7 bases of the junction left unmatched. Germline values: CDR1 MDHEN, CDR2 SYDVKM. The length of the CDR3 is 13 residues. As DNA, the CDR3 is TGTGCCAGCAACGGGACAGGGGTTTGCCCCCAGCATTTT. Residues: CASNGTGVCPQHF.

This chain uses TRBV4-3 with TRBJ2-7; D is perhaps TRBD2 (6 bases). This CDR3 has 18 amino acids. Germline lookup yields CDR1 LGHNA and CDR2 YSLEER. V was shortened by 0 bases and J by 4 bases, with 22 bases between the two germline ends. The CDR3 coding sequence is TGCGCCAGCAGCCAAGATGAGGCGGGACGGGGTTTAATTTACGAGCAGTACTTC. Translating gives CASSQDEAGRGLIYEQYF.

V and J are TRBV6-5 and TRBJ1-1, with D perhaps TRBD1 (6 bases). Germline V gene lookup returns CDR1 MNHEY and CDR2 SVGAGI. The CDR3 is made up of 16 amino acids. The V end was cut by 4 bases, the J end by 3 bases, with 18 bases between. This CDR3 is CASSSPLGGTHTEAFF. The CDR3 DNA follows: TGTGCCAGCAGTTCCCCCCTAGGGGGAACCCACACTGAAGCTTTCTTT.

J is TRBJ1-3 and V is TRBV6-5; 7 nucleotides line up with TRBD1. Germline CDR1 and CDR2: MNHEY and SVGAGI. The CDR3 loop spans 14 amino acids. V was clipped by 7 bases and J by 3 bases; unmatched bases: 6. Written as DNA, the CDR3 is TGTGCCAGCATCGGTAGACAGGGTGGAAACACCATATATTTT. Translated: CASIGRQGGNTIYF.

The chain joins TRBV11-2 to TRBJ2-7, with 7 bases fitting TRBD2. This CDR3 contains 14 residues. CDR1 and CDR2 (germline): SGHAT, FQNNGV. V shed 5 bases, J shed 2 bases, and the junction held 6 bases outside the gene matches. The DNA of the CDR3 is TGTGCCAGCAGCGGCTATCGGGAGGCCTACGAGCAGTACTTC. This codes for CASSGYREAYEQYF.

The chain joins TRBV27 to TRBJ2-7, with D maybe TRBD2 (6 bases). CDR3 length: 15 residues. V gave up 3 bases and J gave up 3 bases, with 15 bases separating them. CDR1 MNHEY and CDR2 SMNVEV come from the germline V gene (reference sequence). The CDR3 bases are TGTGCCAGCAGTTTCCAGTCGGGGAGGATCTACGAGCAGTACTTC. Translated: CASSFQSGRIYEQYF.